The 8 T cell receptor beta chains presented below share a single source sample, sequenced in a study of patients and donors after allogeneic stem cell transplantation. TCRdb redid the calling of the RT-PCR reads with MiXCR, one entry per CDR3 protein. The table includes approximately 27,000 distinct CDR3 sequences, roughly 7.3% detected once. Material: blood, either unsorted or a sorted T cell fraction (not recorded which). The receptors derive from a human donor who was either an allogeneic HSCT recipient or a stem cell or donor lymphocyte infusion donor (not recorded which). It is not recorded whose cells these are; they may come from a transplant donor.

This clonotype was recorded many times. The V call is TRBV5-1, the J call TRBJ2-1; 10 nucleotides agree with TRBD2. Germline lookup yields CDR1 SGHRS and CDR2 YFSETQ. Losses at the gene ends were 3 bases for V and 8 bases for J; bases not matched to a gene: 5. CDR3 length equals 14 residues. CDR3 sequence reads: CASSSAGGGDEQFF. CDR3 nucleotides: TGCGCCAGCAGCTCAGCGGGAGGGGGGGATGAGCAGTTCTTC.

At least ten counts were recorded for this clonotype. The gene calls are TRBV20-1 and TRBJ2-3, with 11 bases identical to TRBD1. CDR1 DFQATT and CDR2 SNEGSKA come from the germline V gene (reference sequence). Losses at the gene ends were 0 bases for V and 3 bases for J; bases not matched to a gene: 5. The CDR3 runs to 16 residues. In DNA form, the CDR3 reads TGCAGTGCTAGAGATCAAGGACAGGGGGCAACAGATACGCAGTATTTT. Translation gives CSARDQGQGATDTQYF.

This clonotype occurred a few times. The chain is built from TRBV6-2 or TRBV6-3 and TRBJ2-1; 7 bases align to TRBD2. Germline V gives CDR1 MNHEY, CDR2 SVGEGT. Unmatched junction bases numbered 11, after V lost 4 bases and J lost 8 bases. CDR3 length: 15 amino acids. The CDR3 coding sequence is TGTGCCAGCAGTTCGGGGGGAAGGGGTAGCTATGAGCAGTTCTTC. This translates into CASSSGGRGSYEQFF.

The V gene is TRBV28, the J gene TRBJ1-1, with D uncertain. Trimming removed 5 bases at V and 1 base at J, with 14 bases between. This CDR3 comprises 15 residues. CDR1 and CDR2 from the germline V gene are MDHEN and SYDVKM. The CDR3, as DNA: TGTGCCAGCAGTCCCCGGACGGGTAAGAACACTGAAGCTTTCTTT. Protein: CASSPRTGKNTEAFF.

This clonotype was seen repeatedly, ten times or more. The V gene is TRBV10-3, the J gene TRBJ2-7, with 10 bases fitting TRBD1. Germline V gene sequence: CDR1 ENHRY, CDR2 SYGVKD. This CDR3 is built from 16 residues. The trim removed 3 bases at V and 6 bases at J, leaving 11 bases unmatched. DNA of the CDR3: TGTGCCATCAGTGACGACAGGGGGCGCCATTTCGCCGAGCAGTACTTC. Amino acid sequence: CAISDDRGRHFAEQYF.

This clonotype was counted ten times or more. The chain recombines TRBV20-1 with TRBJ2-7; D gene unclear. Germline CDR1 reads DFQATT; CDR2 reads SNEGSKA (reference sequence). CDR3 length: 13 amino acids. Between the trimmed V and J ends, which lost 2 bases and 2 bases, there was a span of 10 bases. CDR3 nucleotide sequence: TGCAGTGCTAGATTAACGGGTACCTACGAGCAGTACTTC. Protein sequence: CSARLTGTYEQYF.

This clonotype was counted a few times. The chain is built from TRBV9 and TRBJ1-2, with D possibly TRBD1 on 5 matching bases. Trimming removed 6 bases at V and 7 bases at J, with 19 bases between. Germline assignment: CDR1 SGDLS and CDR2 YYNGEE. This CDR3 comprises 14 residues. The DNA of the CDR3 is TGTGCCAGCACCCCCCCCCGTGGGGCGAGTGGCTACACCTTC. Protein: CASTPPRGASGYTF. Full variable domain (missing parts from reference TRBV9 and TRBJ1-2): DSGVTQTPKHLITATGQRVTLRCSPRSGDLSVYWYQQSLDQGLQFLIQYYNGEERAKGNILERFSAQQFPDLHSELNLSSLELGDSALYFCASTPPRGASGYTFGSGTRLTVV.

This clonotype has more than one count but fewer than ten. The CDR3 sequence: CASSPPLSCGETQYF. The CDR3 DNA is TGCGCCAGCAGCCCACCCTTAAGTTGCGGAGAGACCCAGTACTTC. The chain recombines TRBV5-1 with TRBJ2-5; D call uncertain. Germline V gives CDR1 SGHRS, CDR2 YFSETQ. There are 15 residues in the CDR3. V was trimmed by 4 bases and J by 4 bases, leaving 17 bases between them.